A selection of T cell receptor beta chains follows, all from one sample in a study of cytomegalovirus exposure and HLA in healthy donors. Produced via immunoSEQ multiplex PCR; TCRdb's table is partial and in-frame only. The repertoire consists of 110,000 to 150,000 clones, with 70% to 80% occurring once and the leading ten covering roughly 2.4%. Source material: PBMCs. The receptors come from a woman between 18 and 30 years old in good health and CMV-seropositive. The CDR3 runs from the conserved cysteine through the conserved F or W. The D gene is left open where the match is weak. Clone size appears in some rows only: once, few, many, or a class for an expanded clone.

clone_size j_call v_call d_call cdr3_aa cdr3_nt
NA TRBJ2-7 TRBV19 TRBD2 CASSSPGLAGSSYEQYF TGTGCCAGTAGTAGCCCGGGACTAGCGGGGAGCTCCTACGAGCAGTACTTC
few TRBJ1-1 TRBV21-1 NA CASSKESGGNTEAFF TGTGCCAGCAGCAAGGAGAGCGGAGGGAACACTGAAGCTTTCTTT
once TRBJ2-7 TRBV7-2 TRBD1 CASSPTGALSSYEQYF TGTGCCAGCAGCCCCACAGGGGCCCTCTCGTCCTACGAGCAGTACTTC
NA TRBJ1-2 TRBV5-1 NA CASSLGGDGYTF TGCGCCAGCAGCTTAGGGGGGGATGGCTACACCTTC
NA TRBJ1-3 TRBV6-1 TRBD1 CASGQGLGNTIYF TGTGCCAGCGGACAGGGTCTAGGAAACACCATATATTTT
few TRBJ1-2 TRBV2 NA CASSEVQGLYGYTF TGTGCCAGCAGTGAAGTACAGGGCCTCTATGGCTACACCTTC
NA TRBJ1-6 TRBV7-6 NA CASSRGTDNSPLHF TGTGCCAGCAGCCGGGGGACCGATAATTCACCCCTCCACTTT
NA TRBJ2-2 TRBV10-3 NA CATSNTGELFF TGTGCTACATCAAACACCGGGGAGCTGTTTTTT
NA TRBJ2-3 TRBV30 TRBD2 CAWSVRKRGFTDTQYF TGTGCCTGGAGTGTACGGAAGCGGGGGTTCACAGATACGCAGTATTTT
NA TRBJ2-5 TRBV19 TRBD2 CASSIRSAGGLETQYF TGTGCCAGTAGTATTAGGTCGGCGGGGGGGCTGGAGACCCAGTACTTC
NA TRBJ1-1 TRBV19 TRBD1 CASSQQGGTEAFF TGTGCCAGTAGTCAACAGGGGGGGACTGAAGCTTTCTTT
NA TRBJ1-6 TRBV5-1 NA CASSLDGRPNSPLHF TGCGCCAGCAGCTTGGATGGGAGGCCTAATTCACCCCTCCACTTT
few TRBJ1-5 TRBV29-1 TRBD1 CSTGGSNQPQHF TGCAGTACAGGGGGTAGCAATCAGCCCCAGCATTTT
once TRBJ1-1 TRBV6-5 NA CASSYSGHTGAFF TGTGCCAGCAGTTACTCTGGGCACACTGGAGCTTTCTTT
NA TRBJ2-1 TRBV5-1 TRBD2 CASSLAEGLLQFF TGCGCCAGCAGCTTGGCGGAGGGACTACTTCAGTTCTTC
NA TRBJ1-6 TRBV13 TRBD1 CASSQSTGELYNSPLHF TGTGCCAGCAGCCAATCGACAGGGGAGCTCTATAATTCACCCCTCCACTTT
NA TRBJ1-2 TRBV7-2 NA CASSSQRSYGYTF TGTGCCAGCAGCTCGCAAAGGAGCTATGGCTACACCTTC
NA TRBJ2-3 TRBV5-1 NA CASSLALRQLSTQYF TGCGCCAGCAGCTTAGCCCTAAGACAGTTAAGTACGCAGTATTTT
once TRBJ2-3 TRBV2 TRBD1 CASSGTGVPDTQYF TGTGCCAGCAGTGGGACAGGGGTTCCAGATACGCAGTATTTT
NA TRBJ1-1 TRBV5-5 NA CASSWATGPNTEAFF TGTGCCAGCAGCTGGGCGACAGGTCCGAACACTGAAGCTTTCTTT
few TRBJ2-3 TRBV7-8 TRBD2 CASSSGTSGTDTQYF TGTGCCAGCAGCTCCGGGACTAGCGGCACAGATACGCAGTATTTT
NA TRBJ1-1 TRBV7-2 NA CASSLKLTSSAFF TGTGCCAGCAGCTTGAAGCTGACTTCTTCAGCTTTCTTT
once TRBJ2-7 TRBV11-2 NA CASSLAVGGQYF TGTGCCAGCAGCTTAGCAGTGGGAGGGCAGTACTTC
NA TRBJ1-1 TRBV2 TRBD1 CATNYRGVTEAFF TGTGCCACAAACTACAGGGGGGTCACTGAAGCTTTCTTT
NA TRBJ1-2 TRBV27 NA CASKGGAFGYTF TGTGCCAGCAAAGGCGGGGCGTTTGGCTACACCTTC
NA TRBJ2-3 TRBV28 TRBD2 CASPPSGGLTDTQYF TGTGCCAGTCCCCCTAGCGGGGGACTCACAGATACGCAGTATTTT
NA TRBJ1-2 TRBV28 NA CASSFGFYGYTF TGTGCCAGCAGTTTTGGCTTCTATGGCTACACCTTC
NA TRBJ1-2 TRBV6-5 TRBD1 CASSYEQGARGYTF TGTGCCAGCAGTTACGAACAGGGGGCGCGTGGCTACACCTTC
few TRBJ1-2 TRBV13 NA CASSPGGKHYGYTF TGTGCCAGCAGCCCCGGGGGTAAACACTATGGCTACACCTTC
NA TRBJ2-7 TRBV11-1 NA CASSLVATYEQYF TGTGCCAGCAGCTTGGTAGCAACCTACGAGCAGTACTTC
NA TRBJ1-2 TRBV29-1 NA CSTRDSLGYGYTF TGCAGCACCCGGGACTCCCTAGGCTATGGCTACACCTTC
NA TRBJ2-7 TRBV6-1 TRBD1 CASSEAKRDRGDF TGTGCCAGCAGTGAAGCGAAGAGGGACAGAGGTGACTTC
once TRBJ1-2 TRBV5-1 TRBD1 CASSPGQGLRGYTF TGCGCCAGCAGCCCGGGACAGGGACTTCGGGGCTACACCTTC
NA TRBJ1-2 TRBV2 NA CASKVWQSYGYTF TGTGCCAGCAAAGTGTGGCAATCCTATGGCTACACCTTC
NA TRBJ2-1 TRBV5-3 NA CARSLYVGGRNEQFF TGTGCCAGAAGCTTGTACGTCGGGGGGCGAAATGAGCAGTTCTTC
NA TRBJ1-3 TRBV28 NA CASSFASVGSGGNTIYF TGTGCCAGCAGTTTTGCTAGCGTCGGGAGTGGGGGAAACACCATATATTTT
few TRBJ2-1 TRBV18 TRBD1 CASSPPDRVSEQFF TGTGCCAGCTCACCTCCGGACAGGGTTAGTGAGCAGTTCTTC
NA TRBJ1-2 TRBV10-3 TRBD1 CAISETTGDGYTF TGTGCCATCAGTGAGACGACAGGGGATGGCTACACCTTC
NA TRBJ2-3 TRBV29-1 TRBD2 CSVLGGVGTDTQYF TGCAGCGTCCTGGGGGGGGTGGGCACAGATACGCAGTATTTT
NA TRBJ1-1 TRBV2 NA CATRQAEAFF TGTGCCACCCGACAGGCCGAAGCTTTCTTT
once TRBJ2-5 TRBV14 TRBD2 CASSQVRASGGQETQYF TGTGCCAGCAGCCAAGTTCGAGCTAGCGGGGGGCAAGAGACCCAGTACTTC
NA TRBJ2-3 TRBV4-1 TRBD2 CASSQGEGSGGKTQYF TGCGCCAGCAGCCAAGGGGAGGGAAGCGGGGGGAAGACGCAGTATTTT
NA TRBJ1-1 TRBV18 NA CASSPGGGMSNTEAFF TGTGCCAGCTCACCAGGCGGGGGGATGTCGAACACTGAAGCTTTCTTT
NA TRBJ2-3 TRBV27 NA CASSLSGLWNTQYF TGTGCCAGCAGTTTAAGCGGCCTGTGGAATACGCAGTATTTT
NA TRBJ2-5 TRBV9 TRBD2 CASSVSGGAGETQYF TGTGCCAGCAGCGTCTCCGGGGGGGCTGGCGAGACCCAGTACTTC
NA TRBJ2-6 TRBV5-1 TRBD1 CASRRTGESGANVLTF TGCGCCAGCAGGAGGACAGGGGAGTCTGGGGCCAACGTCCTGACTTTC
NA TRBJ1-2 TRBV29-1 TRBD1 CSVEGGTGRYYGYTF TGCAGCGTTGAAGGGGGGACAGGGAGGTACTATGGCTACACCTTC
NA TRBJ1-2 TRBV7-2 TRBD1 CASSPAGGQSYGYTF TGTGCCAGCAGCCCAGCGGGGGGACAGTCCTATGGCTACACCTTC
NA TRBJ2-1 TRBV6-6 NA CASSSGGGGHNEQFF TGTGCCAGCAGCTCAGGGGGCGGGGGACACAATGAGCAGTTCTTC
NA TRBJ1-4 TRBV18 TRBD1 CASTRQGPTNEKLFF TGTGCCAGCACCCGACAGGGGCCAACTAATGAAAAACTGTTTTTT
NA TRBJ1-6 TRBV4-3 NA CASSQDRARGSYNSPLHF TGCGCCAGCAGCCAAGATCGGGCCAGGGGATCCTATAATTCACCCCTCCACTTT
NA TRBJ1-2 TRBV14 NA CASSQSTAGYGYTF TGTGCCAGCAGCCAATCGACAGCTGGCTATGGCTACACCTTC
NA TRBJ1-1 TRBV30 TRBD1 CAWSRPWAGGNTEAFF TGTGCCTGGAGTCGCCCGTGGGCAGGGGGAAATACTGAAGCTTTCTTT
NA TRBJ2-7 TRBV12-5 TRBD1 CASGLAIGQGTYEQYF TGTGCTAGTGGTTTGGCTATCGGACAGGGGACCTACGAGCAGTACTTC